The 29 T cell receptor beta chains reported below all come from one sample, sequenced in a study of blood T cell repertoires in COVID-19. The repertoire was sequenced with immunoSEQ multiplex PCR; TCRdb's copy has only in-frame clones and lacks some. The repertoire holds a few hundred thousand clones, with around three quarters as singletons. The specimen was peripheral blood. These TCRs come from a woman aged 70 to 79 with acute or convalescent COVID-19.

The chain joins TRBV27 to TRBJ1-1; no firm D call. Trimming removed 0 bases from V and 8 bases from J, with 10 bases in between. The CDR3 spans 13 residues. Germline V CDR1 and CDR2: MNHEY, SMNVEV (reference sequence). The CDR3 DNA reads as TGTGCCAGCAGTTTATCGAGACTGACCGAAGCTTTCTTT. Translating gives CASSLSRLTEAFF.

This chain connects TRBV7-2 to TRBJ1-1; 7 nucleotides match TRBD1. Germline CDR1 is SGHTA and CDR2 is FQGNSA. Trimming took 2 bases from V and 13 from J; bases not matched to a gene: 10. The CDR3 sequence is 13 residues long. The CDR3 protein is CASSLSGQLGIFF. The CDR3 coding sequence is TGTGCCAGCAGCTTATCGGGACAGCTCGGTATTTTCTTT.

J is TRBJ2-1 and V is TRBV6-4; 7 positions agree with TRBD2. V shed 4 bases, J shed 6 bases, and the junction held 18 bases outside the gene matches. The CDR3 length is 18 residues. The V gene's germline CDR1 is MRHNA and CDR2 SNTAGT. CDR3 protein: CASSAHPTRLAKCNEQFF. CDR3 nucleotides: TGTGCCAGCAGTGCCCATCCGACACGACTAGCCAAGTGCAATGAGCAGTTCTTC.

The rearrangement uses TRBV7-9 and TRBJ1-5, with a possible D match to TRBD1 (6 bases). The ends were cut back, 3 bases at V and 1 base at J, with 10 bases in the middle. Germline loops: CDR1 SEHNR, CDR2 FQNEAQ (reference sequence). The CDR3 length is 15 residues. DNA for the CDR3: TGTGCCAGCAGCTTGTCGACAGGCAGCAATCAGCCCCAGCATTTT. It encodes CASSLSTGSNQPQHF.

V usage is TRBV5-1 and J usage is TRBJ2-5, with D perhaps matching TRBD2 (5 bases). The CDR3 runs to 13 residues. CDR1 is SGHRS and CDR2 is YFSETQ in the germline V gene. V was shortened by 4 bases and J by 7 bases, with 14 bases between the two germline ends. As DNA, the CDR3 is TGCGCCAGCAGCACAGACGGGGTGGTGACCCAGTACTTC. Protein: CASSTDGVVTQYF.

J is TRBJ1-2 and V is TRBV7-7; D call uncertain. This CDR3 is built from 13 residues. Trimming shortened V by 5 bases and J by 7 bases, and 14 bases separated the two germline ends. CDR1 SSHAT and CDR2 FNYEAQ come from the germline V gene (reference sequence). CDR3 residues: CASSGWGGRGYTF. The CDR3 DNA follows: TGTGCCAGCAGCGGCTGGGGAGGACGTGGCTACACCTTC. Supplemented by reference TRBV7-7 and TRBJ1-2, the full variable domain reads GAGVSQSPRYKVTKRGQDVTLRCDPISSHATLYWYQQALGQGPEFLTYFNYEAQPDKSGLPSDRFSAERPEGSISTLTIQRTEQRDSAMYRCASSGWGGRGYTFGSGTRLTVV.

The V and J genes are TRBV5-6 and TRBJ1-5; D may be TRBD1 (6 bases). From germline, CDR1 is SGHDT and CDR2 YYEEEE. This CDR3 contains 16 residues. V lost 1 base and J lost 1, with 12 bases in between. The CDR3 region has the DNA TGTGCCAGCAGCTTGTCTACAGGGTACAGCAATCAGCCCCAGCATTTT. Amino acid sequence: CASSLSTGYSNQPQHF.

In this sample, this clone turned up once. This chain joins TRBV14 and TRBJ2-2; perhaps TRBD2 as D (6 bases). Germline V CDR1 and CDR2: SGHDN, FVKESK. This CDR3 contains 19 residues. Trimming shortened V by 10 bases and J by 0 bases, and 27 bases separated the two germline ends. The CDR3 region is CATLRRDGAQGANTGELFF. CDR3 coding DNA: TGTGCCACCCTTCGGAGGGATGGGGCACAAGGTGCGAACACCGGGGAGCTGTTTTTT. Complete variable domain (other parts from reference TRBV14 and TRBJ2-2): EAGVTQFPSHSVIEKGQTVTLRCDPISGHDNLYWYRRVMGKEIKFLLHFVKESKQDESGMPNNRFLAERTGGTYSTLKVQPAELEDSGVYFCATLRRDGAQGANTGELFFGEGSRLTVL.

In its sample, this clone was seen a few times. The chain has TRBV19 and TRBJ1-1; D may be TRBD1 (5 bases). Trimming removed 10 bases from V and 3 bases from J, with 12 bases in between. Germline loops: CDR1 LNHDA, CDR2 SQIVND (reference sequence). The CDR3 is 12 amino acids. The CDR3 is CATRGGYTEAFF. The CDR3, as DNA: TGTGCCACCCGGGGGGGTTACACTGAAGCTTTCTTT. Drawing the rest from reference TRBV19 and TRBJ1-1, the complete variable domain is DGGITQSPKYLFRKEGQNVTLSCEQNLNHDAMYWYRQDPGQGLRLIYYSQIVNDFQKGDIAEGYSVSREKKESFPLTVTSAQKNPTAFYLCATRGGYTEAFFGQGTRLTVV.

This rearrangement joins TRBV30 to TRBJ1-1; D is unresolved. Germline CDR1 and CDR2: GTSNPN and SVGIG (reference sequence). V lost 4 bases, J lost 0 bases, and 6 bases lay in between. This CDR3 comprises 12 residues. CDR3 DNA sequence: TGTGCCTGGACGCCTATGAACACTGAAGCTTTCTTT. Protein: CAWTPMNTEAFF.

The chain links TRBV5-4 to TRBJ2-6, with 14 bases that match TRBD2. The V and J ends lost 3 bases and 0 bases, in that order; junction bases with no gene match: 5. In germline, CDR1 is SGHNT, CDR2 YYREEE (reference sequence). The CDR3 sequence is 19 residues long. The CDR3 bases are TGTGCCAGCAGCTCGGCGACTAGCGGGGGGGCCTCTGGGGCCAACGTCCTGACTTTC. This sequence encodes CASSSATSGGASGANVLTF.

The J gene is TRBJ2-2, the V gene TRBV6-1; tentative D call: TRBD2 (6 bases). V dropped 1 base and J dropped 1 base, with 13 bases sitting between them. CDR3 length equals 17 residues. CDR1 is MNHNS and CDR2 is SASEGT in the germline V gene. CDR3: CASSEGRGEGNTGELFF. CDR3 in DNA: TGTGCCAGCAGTGAAGGGCGGGGTGAAGGGAACACCGGGGAGCTGTTTTTT.

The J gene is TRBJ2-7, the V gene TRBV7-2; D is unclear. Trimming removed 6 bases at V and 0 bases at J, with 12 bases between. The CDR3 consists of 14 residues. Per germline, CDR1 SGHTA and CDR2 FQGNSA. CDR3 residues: CASSTSGYSYEQYF. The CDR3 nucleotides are TGTGCCAGCAGTACCTCCGGGTACTCCTACGAGCAGTACTTC.

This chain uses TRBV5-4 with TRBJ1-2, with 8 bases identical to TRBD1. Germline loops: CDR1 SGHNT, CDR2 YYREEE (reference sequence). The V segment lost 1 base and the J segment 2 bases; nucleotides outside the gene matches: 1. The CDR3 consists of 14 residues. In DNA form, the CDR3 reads TGTGCCAGCAGCTTGTCAGGGGGCAACTATGGCTACACCTTC. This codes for CASSLSGGNYGYTF.

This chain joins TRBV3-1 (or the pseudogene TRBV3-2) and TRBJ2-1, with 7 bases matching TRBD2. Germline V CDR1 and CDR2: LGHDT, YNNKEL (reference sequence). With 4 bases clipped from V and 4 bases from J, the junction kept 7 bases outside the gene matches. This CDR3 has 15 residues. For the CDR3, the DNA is TGTGCCAGCAGCCCAAACAGCGGGGCATACAATGAGCAGTTCTTC. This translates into CASSPNSGAYNEQFF.

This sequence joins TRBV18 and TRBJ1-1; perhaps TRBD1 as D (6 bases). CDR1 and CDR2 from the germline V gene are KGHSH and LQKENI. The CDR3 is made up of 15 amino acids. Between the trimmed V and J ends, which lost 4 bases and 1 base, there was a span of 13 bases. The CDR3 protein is CASSRSRGQNTEAFF. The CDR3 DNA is TGTGCCAGCTCACGGTCGCGGGGGCAGAACACTGAAGCTTTCTTT. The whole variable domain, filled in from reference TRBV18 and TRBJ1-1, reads NAGVMQNPRHLVRRRGQEARLRCSPMKGHSHVYWYRQLPEEGLKFMVYLQKENIIDESGMPKERFSAEFPKEGPSILRIQQVVRGDSAAYFCASSRSRGQNTEAFFGQGTRLTVV.

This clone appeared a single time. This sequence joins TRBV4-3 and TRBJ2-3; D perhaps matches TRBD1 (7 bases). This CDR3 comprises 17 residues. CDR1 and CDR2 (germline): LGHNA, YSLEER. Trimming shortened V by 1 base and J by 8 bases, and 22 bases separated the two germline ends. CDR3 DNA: TGCGCCAGCAGCCAAGGGGGAGGACAGGCTAGAGGGGGTACGCAGTATTTT. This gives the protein CASSQGGGQARGGTQYF.

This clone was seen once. The CDR3 protein is CASSFGEGEQFF. As DNA, the CDR3 is TGTGCCAGCAGCTTCGGGGAAGGTGAGCAGTTCTTC. This chain links TRBV11-2 with TRBJ2-1; D is possibly TRBD2 (5 bases). This CDR3 region has 12 residues. The germline V gene encodes CDR1 SGHAT and CDR2 FQNNGV. Trimming stripped 3 bases from V and 9 bases from J, with 9 bases between.

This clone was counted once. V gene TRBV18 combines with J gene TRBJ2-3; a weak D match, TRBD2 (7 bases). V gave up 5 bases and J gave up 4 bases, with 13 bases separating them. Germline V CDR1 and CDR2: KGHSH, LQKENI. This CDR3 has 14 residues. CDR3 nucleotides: TGTGCCAGCTCATCCTCGCGGGGGCCAGATACGCAGTATTTT. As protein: CASSSSRGPDTQYF.

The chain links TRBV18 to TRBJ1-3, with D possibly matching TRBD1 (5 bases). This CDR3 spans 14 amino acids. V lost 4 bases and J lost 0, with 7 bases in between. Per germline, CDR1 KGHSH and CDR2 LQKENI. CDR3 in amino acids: CASSQGLSGNTIYF. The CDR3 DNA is TGTGCCAGCTCACAGGGACTCTCTGGAAACACCATATATTTT.

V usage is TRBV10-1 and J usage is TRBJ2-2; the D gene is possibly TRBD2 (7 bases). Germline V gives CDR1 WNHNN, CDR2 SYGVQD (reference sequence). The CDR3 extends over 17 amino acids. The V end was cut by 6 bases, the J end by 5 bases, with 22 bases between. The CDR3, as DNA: TGCGCCAGCAGCAAGACTGCCCGGGGGGCCGGGACCGGGGAGCTGTTTTTT. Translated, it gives CASSKTARGAGTGELFF.

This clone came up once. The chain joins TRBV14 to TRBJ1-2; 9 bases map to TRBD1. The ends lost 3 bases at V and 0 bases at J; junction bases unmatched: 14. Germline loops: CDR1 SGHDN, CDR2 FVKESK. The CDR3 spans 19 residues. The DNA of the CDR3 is TGTGCCAGCAGCCAGAACCCCGGGACAGGGACCTTTACTAACTATGGCTACACCTTC. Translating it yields CASSQNPGTGTFTNYGYTF.

CDR3 sequence (DNA): TGCGCCAGCAGCTTGGCAACTAACTATGGCTACACCTTC. Protein sequence: CASSLATNYGYTF. V usage is TRBV5-1 and J usage is TRBJ1-2; D is undetermined. Trimming took 0 bases from V and 0 from J, leaving 3 bases between them. The CDR3 is 13 amino acids. The germline gives CDR1 SGHRS, CDR2 YFSETQ.

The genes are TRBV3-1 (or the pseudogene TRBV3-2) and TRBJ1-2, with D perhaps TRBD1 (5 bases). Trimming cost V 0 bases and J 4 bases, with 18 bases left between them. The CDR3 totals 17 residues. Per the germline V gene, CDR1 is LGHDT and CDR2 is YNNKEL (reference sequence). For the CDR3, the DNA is TGTGCCAGCAGCCAAGATAGACGACCGGGGGGAGTCTATGGCTACACCTTC. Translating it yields CASSQDRRPGGVYGYTF.

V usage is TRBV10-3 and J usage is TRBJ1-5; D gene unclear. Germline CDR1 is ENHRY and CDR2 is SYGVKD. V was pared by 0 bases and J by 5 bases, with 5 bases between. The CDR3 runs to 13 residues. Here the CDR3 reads CAISESVDQPQHF. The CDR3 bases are TGTGCCATCAGTGAGTCTGTCGATCAGCCCCAGCATTTT.

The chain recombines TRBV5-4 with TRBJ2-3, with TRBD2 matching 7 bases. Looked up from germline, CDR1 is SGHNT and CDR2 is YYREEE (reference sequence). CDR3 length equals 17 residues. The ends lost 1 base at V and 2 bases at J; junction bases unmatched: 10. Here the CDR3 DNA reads TGTGCCAGCAGCTTGTCTCCGGGGGGAAGGAACACAGATACGCAGTATTTT. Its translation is CASSLSPGGRNTDTQYF.

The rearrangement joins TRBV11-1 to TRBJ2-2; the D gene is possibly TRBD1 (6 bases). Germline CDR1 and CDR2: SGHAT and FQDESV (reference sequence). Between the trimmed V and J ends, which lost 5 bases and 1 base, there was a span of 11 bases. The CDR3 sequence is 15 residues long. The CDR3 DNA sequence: TGTGCCAGCAGCCGGGCCAGGGGGAACACCGGGGAGCTGTTTTTT. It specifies CASSRARGNTGELFF.

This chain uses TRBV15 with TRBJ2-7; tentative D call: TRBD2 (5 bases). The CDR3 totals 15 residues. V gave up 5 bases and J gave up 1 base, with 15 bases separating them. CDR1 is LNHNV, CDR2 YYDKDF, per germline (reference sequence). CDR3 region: CATSPGRGESYEQYF. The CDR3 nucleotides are TGTGCCACCAGCCCAGGACGGGGTGAGTCCTACGAGCAGTACTTC.

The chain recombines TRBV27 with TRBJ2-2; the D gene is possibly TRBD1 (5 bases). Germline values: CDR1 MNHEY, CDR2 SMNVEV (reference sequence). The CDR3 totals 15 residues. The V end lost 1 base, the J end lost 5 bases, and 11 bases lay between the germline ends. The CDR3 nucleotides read TGTGCCAGCAGTTTATTCAGGGATGAGACCGGGGAGCTGTTTTTT. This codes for CASSLFRDETGELFF.